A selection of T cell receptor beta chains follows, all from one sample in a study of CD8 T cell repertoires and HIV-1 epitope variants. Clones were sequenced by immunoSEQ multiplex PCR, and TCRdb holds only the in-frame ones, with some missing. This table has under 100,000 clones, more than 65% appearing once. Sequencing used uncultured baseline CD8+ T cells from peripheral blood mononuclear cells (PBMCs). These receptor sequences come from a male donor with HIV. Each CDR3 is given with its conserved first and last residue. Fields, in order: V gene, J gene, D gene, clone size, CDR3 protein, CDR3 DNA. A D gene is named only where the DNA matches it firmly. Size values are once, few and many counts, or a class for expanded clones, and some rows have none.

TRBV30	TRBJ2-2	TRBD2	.	CAWRTSGGTGELFF	TGTGCCTGGAGGACTAGCGGGGGAACCGGGGAGCTGTTTTTT
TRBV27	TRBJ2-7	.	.	CASSLSRTIYEQYF	TGTGCCAGCAGTTTATCGCGGACGATATACGAGCAGTACTTC
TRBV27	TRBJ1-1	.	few	CASREQNTEAFF	TGTGCCAGCAGGGAACAGAACACTGAAGCTTTCTTT
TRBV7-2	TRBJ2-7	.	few	CASSLFGQFYEQYF	TGTGCCAGCAGCCTTTTTGGACAGTTCTACGAGCAGTACTTC
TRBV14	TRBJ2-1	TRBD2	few	CASSQDSGRGDEQFF	TGTGCCAGCAGCCAAGATAGCGGGAGAGGCGATGAGCAGTTCTTC
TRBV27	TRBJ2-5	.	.	CASSTSRGQTQYF	TGTGCCAGCAGTACGTCCCGGGGACAGACCCAGTACTTC
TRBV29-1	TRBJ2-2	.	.	CSGGQRANTGELFF	TGCAGCGGAGGACAGAGAGCGAACACCGGGGAGCTGTTTTTT
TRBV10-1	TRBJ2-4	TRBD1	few	CASSRDSKNIQYF	TGCGCCAGCAGCCGGGACAGTAAAAACATTCAGTACTTC
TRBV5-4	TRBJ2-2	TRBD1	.	CASSPNRGHTGELFF	TGTGCCAGCAGCCCCAACAGGGGGCACACCGGGGAGCTGTTTTTT
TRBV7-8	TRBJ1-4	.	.	CASSPLAASGRFGKLFF	TGTGCCAGCAGCCCACTTGCCGCTTCAGGTCGCTTTGGGAAACTGTTTTTT
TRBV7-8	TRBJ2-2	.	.	CASSPGGDGGELFF	TGTGCCAGCAGCCCCGGCGGGGACGGCGGGGAGCTGTTTTTT
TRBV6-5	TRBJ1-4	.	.	CASSPGGRKLFF	TGTGCCAGCAGCCCTGGAGGGAGAAAACTGTTTTTT
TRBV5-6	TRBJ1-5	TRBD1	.	CASSPGGQDGDQPQHF	TGTGCCAGCAGCCCAGGGGGACAGGACGGGGATCAGCCCCAGCATTTT
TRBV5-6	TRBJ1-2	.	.	CASSLEPRYGYTF	TGTGCCAGCAGCTTGGAGCCCCGCTATGGCTACACCTTC
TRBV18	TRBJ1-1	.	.	CASSPSGNTEAFF	TGTGCCAGCTCACCCTCGGGGAACACTGAAGCTTTCTTT
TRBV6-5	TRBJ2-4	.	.	CASSFTVAKNIQYF	TGTGCCAGCAGTTTCACAGTAGCCAAAAACATTCAGTACTTC
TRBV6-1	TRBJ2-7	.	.	CASSEDGISYEQYF	TGTGCCAGCAGTGAAGATGGCATTAGCTACGAGCAGTACTTC
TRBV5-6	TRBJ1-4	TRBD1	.	CASSPRDSIEKLFF	TGTGCCAGCAGCCCCCGGGACAGCATTGAAAAACTGTTTTTT
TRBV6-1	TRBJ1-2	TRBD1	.	CASSEGGDRDRRGYTF	TGTGCCAGCAGTGAAGGGGGGGACAGGGATCGGCGCGGCTACACCTTC
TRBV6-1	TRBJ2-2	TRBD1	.	CASSEATGANTGELFF	TGTGCCAGCAGTGAAGCGACAGGGGCGAACACCGGGGAGCTGTTTTTT
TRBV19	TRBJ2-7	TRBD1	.	CASSQTGGQVEQYF	TGTGCCAGTAGCCAGACAGGGGGCCAGGTCGAGCAGTACTTC
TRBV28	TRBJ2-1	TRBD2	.	CASSFLAGEYNEQFF	TGTGCCAGCAGTTTCTTAGCGGGAGAGTACAATGAGCAGTTCTTC
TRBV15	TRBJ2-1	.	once	CATSRAGALLSDGQFF	TGTGCCACCAGCAGAGCAGGCGCCCTCCTCTCCGATGGGCAGTTCTTC
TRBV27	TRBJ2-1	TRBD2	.	CASSFQRLAGALDEQFF	TGTGCCAGCAGTTTCCAAAGACTAGCGGGGGCCCTCGATGAGCAGTTCTTC
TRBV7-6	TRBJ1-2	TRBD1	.	CASSRQGAGGYTF	TGTGCCAGCAGCCGGCAGGGGGCCGGTGGCTACACCTTC
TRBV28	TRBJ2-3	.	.	CASSTGRTDTQYF	TGTGCCAGCAGTACGGGCCGTACAGATACGCAGTATTTT
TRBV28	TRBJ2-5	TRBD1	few	CASSLPDREETQYF	TGTGCCAGCAGTTTACCCGACAGGGAAGAGACCCAGTACTTC
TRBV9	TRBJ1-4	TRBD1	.	CASSSRDSLNEKLFF	TGTGCCAGCAGCTCCCGGGACAGCCTTAATGAAAAACTGTTTTTT
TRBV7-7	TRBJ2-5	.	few	CASGLDQGETQYF	TGTGCTAGCGGCCTTGACCAAGGGGAGACCCAGTACTTC
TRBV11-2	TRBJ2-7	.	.	CASTLRDLENEQYF	TGTGCCAGCACCTTAAGGGATTTGGAGAACGAGCAGTACTTC
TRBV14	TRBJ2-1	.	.	CASSRRSFGDEQFF	TGTGCCAGCAGCCGTCGGTCGTTCGGGGATGAGCAGTTCTTC
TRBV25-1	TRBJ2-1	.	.	CASSPQDSLRNEQFF	TGTGCCAGCAGTCCCCAGGACAGCCTTAGGAATGAGCAGTTCTTC
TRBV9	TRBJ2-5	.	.	CASSVGRAPRVVETQYF	TGTGCCAGCAGCGTAGGGCGTGCGCCACGGGTAGTGGAGACCCAGTACTTC
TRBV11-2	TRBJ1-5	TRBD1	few	CASSGTDNQPQHF	TGTGCCAGCTCAGGGACAGACAATCAGCCCCAGCATTTT
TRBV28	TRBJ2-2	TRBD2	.	CASRIGTSLAGELFF	TGTGCCAGCAGAATCGGGACTAGCCTCGCCGGGGAGCTGTTTTTT
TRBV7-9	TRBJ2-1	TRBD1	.	CASSSGTGEREQFF	TGTGCCAGCAGCTCCGGGACAGGGGAAAGGGAGCAGTTCTTC
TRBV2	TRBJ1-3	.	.	CASRPGWTGNTIYF	TGTGCCAGCCGACCGGGTTGGACTGGAAACACCATATATTTT
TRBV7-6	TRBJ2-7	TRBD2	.	CASSLGLAGPYEQYF	TGTGCCAGCAGCTTGGGACTAGCGGGTCCCTACGAGCAGTACTTC
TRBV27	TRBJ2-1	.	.	CASLGLPEHIVPGLYYEQFF	TGTGCCAGCCTTGGGTTACCCGAACATATCGTCCCGGGACTCTATTATGAGCAGTTCTTC
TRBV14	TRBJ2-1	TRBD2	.	CASSQDGTKGDEQFF	TGTGCCAGCAGCCAAGATGGGACTAAAGGGGATGAGCAGTTCTTC
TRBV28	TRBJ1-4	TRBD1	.	CASSQEQGAQEKLFF	TGTGCCAGCAGTCAAGAACAGGGGGCGCAGGAAAAACTGTTTTTT
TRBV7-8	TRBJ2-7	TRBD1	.	CASSNRGEQYF	TGTGCCAGCAGCAACAGGGGCGAGCAGTACTTC
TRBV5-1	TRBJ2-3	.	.	CASSEAGTPGADTQYF	TGCGCCAGCAGCGAAGCAGGGACCCCAGGGGCAGATACGCAGTATTTT
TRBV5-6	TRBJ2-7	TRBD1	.	CASSRTGATYEQYF	TGTGCCAGCAGCCGAACAGGGGCAACCTACGAGCAGTACTTC
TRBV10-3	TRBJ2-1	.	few	CAISGGGRDNEQFF	TGTGCCATCAGTGGTGGGGGTAGGGACAATGAGCAGTTCTTC
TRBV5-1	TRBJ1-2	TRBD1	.	CASSSRQGFGYGYTF	TGCGCCAGCAGCTCCCGACAGGGGTTCGGCTATGGCTACACCTTC
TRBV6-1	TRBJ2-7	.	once	CASSSRLSAYEQYF	TGTGCCAGCAGTTCCCGGTTGTCCGCCTACGAGCAGTACTTC
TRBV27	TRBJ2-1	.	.	CASSLSGVEQFF	TGTGCCAGCAGTTTATCGGGTGTGGAGCAGTTCTTC
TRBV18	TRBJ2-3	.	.	CASSSGLSTDTQYF	TGTGCCAGCTCATCGGGACTTAGCACAGATACGCAGTATTTT